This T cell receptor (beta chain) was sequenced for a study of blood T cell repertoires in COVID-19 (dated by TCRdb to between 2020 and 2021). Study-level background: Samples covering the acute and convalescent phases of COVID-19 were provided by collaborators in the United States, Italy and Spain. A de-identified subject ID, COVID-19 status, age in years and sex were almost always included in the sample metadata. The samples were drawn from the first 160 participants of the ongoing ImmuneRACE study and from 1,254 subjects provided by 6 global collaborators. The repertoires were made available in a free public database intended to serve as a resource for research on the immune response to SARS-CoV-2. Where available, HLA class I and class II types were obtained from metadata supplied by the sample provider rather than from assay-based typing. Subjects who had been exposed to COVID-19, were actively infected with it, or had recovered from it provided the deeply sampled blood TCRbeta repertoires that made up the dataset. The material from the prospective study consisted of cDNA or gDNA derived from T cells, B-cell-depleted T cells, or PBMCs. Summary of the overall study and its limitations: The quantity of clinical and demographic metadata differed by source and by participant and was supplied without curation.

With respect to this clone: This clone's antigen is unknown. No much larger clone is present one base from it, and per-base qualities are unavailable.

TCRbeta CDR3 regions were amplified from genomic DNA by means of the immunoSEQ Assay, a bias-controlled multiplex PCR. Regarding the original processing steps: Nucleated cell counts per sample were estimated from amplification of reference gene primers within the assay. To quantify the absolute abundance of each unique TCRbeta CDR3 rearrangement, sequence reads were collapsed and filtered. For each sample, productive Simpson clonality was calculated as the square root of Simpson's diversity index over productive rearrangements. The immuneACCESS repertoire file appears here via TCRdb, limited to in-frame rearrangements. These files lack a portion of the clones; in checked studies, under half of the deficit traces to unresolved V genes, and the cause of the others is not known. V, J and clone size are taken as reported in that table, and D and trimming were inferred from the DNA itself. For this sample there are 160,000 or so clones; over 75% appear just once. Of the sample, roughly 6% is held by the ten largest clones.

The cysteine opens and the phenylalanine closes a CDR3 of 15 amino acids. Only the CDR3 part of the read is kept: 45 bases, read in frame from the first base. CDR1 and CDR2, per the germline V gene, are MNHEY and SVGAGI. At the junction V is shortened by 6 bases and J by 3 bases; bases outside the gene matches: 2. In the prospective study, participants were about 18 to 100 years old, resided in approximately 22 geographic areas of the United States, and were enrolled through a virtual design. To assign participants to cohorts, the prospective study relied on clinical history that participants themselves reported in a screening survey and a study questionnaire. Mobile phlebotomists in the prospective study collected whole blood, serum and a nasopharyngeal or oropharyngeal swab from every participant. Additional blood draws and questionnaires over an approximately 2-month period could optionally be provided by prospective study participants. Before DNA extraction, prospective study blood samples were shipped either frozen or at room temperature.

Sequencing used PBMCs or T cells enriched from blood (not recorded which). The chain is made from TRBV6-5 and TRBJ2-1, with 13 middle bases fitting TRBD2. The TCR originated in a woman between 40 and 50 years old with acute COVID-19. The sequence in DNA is TGTGCCAGCAGGCGGACTAGCGGGGGCTACAATGAGCAGTTCTTC. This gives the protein CASRRTSGGYNEQFF.